This T cell receptor (beta chain) was retrieved from a study of T cell repertoires and HLA-DP antigens. Negative selection yielded untouched CD4+ T cells of average about 98% purity. The primer mix covered 54 TRBV segments and 13 TRBJ segments. Clones were read by immunoSEQ multiplex PCR, and TCRdb kept only the in-frame ones, dropping some. The sample holds over 100,000 clones, about 92% seen once. Details on this clone: What it binds is not known.

V lost 11 bases, J lost 3 bases, and 7 bases stayed unmatched. The CDR3 has 13 amino acids. Germline lookup yields CDR1 MNHEY and CDR2 SMNVEV (reference sequence). This sequence joins TRBV27 and TRBJ2-3; 8 bases line up with TRBD1. The source material was CD4+ T cells from PBMCs. This clonotype originated in a woman aged 18-29 years in good health and CMV-seronegative. The CDR3: CASKRTGTDTQYF. CDR3 DNA: TGTGCCTCCAAACGGACAGGGACAGATACGCAGTATTTT.